This TCR beta chain was retrieved from a study of T cell repertoires in cytomegalovirus infection. Each CDR3 protein gets one entry after TCRdb re-called the reads with MiXCR. Counted here are some 400,000 distinct CDR3 sequences, about a sixth occurring once; the ten biggest clones make up 8.7%. This clonotype has at least ten counts. Its antigen is unidentified. Study-wide results and caveats: Across the ex vivo response, the dominant clonotypes were HLA-C-restricted CMV-specific TCR beta clonotypes.

This clonotype was obtained from a human donor in good health (CMV status not recorded). Some clones in this sample may be carry-over from other donors' samples. Material: PBMCs.

CDR3 residues: CASSSVFTYNEQFF. In DNA form, the CDR3 reads TGTGCCAGCAGCTCAGTCTTTACATACAATGAGCAGTTCTTC. J is TRBJ2-1 and V is TRBV7-2; no clear D. V dropped 4 bases and J dropped 4 bases, with 11 bases sitting between them. CDR1 is SGHTA and CDR2 is FQGNSA in the germline V gene. The CDR3 has 14 residues.